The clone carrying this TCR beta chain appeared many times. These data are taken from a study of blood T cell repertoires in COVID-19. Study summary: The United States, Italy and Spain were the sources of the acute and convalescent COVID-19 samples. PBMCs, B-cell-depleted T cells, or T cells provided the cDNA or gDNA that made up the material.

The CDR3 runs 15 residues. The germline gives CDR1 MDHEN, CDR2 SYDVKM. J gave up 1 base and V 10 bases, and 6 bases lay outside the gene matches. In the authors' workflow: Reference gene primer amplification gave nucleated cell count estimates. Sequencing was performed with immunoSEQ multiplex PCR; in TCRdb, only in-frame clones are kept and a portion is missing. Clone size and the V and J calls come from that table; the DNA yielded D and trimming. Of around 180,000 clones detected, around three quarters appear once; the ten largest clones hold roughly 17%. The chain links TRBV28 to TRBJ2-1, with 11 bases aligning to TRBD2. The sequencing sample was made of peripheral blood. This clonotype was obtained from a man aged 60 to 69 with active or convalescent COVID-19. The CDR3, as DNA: TGTGCCACCAAAACTAGCGGGAGTTCCTACAATGAGCAGTTCTTC. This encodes CATKTSGSSYNEQFF.